One sample yielded the 3 T cell receptor beta chains listed below, sequenced in a study of cytotoxic CD8 clonotypes in ibrutinib-treated CLL. Measured with immunoSEQ multiplex PCR; TCRdb has only the in-frame clones, and not every one. This table has about 200,000 clones, 72% appearing once. The source was PBMCs, collected after 24 months of ibrutinib treatment. Receptors originate from a human donor with chronic lymphocytic leukemia.

This sequence joins TRBV5-1 and TRBJ2-7; D may be TRBD1 (6 bases). Trimming cost V 4 bases and J 3 bases, with 8 bases left between them. The CDR3 has 12 residues. The germline gives CDR1 SGHRS, CDR2 YFSETQ. The CDR3 DNA follows: TGCGCCAGCAGCATCAGGGGCTACGAGCAGTACTTC. Residues: CASSIRGYEQYF.

The chain is built from TRBV6-5 and TRBJ1-2; TRBD1 matches 7 bases. CDR1 and CDR2 (germline): MNHEY, SVGAGI. The CDR3 covers 16 residues. The V and J ends lost 2 bases and 2 bases, in that order; junction bases with no gene match: 8. CDR3 DNA: TGTGCCAGCAGTTACGAACAGGGGCCGGGGAACTATGGCTACACCTTC. This translates into CASSYEQGPGNYGYTF.

The chain links TRBV7-2 to TRBJ2-7, with 10 bases that match TRBD2. Germline V gives CDR1 SGHTA, CDR2 FQGNSA. This CDR3 comprises 17 residues. The ends lost 5 bases at V and 4 bases at J; junction bases unmatched: 14. This CDR3 reads CASSPRAASGSFYEQYF. Here the CDR3 DNA reads TGTGCCAGCAGCCCAAGGGCGGCTAGCGGGAGTTTTTACGAGCAGTACTTC.